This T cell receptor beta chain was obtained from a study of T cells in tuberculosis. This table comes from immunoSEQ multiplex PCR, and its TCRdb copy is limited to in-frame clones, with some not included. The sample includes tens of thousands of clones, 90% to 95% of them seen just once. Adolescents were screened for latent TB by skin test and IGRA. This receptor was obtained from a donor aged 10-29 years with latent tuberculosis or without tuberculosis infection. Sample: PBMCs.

The CDR3 spells CASSIMRGEQFF. The CDR3 DNA sequence: TGTGCCAGTAGTATAATGCGGGGTGAGCAGTTCTTC. The chain employs TRBV19 and TRBJ2-1; D is perhaps TRBD2 (6 bases). Per germline, CDR1 LNHDA and CDR2 SQIVND (reference sequence). The CDR3 contains 12 residues. V was trimmed by 2 bases and J by 9 bases, leaving 8 bases between them.